This T cell receptor beta chain was captured in a study of molecular identifiers for immune sequencing clone quantification. Study overall: Across replicate runs, RNA obtained from around 20,000 or 100,000 naive CD8 cells was divided into five, with four undergoing sequencing. Study-level findings and limits: Clones that exceeded 20 RNA copies held over 99% of effector molecules, yet under 1% in naive cells.

A note on this clonotype: Its target is unknown.

As CD8+CD4-CCR7+CD45RA+ cells, naive CD8 T cells were sorted. CDR1 and CDR2 from the germline V gene are MNHEY and SVGAGI. Deletions cut 4 bases from V and 6 bases from J, with 13 bases between. CDR3 size: 13 residues. Each CDR3 protein is one row after TCRdb ran MiXCR on the PCR reads. The sample consists of roughly 100,000 distinct CDR3 sequences, 30% to 35% of them appearing once. The chain links TRBV6-5 to TRBJ2-7; the D call may be TRBD1 or TRBD2 (5 bases each). The origin of this receptor is a human donor in good health. Some libraries in this study had Jurkat cell RNA spiked in. Sequenced input: naive CD8+ T cells from blood, with Jurkat cell RNA spiked in. Subset indicated: FACS-sorted CD8+CD4-CCR7+CD45RA+ naive T cells. The CDR3 DNA sequence: TGTGCCAGCAGTTTCTTGGGGGACCTCGAGCAGTACTTC. Its protein product is CASSFLGDLEQYF.